This is a list of T cell receptor beta chains from one sample in a study of blood T cell repertoires in COVID-19. Sequencing was performed with immunoSEQ multiplex PCR; in TCRdb, only in-frame clones are kept and a portion is missing. The profile covers 60,000 to 70,000 clones, with about nine tenths appearing a single time and 6% to 8% taken by the ten largest. Sequenced material: peripheral blood. The origin of the receptors is a human donor in a cohort sampled during active COVID-19. CDR3s include the opening cysteine and the closing phenylalanine or tryptophan. The order of the fields is D gene, J gene, CDR3 length, clone size, V gene, CDR3 DNA, CDR3 protein. D genes are given only for firm matches. A clone size is listed for some rows: how often the clone was seen (once, few, many), or a class if it is expanded.

d_gene: TRBD1
j_gene: TRBJ2-7
len: 13
abundance: -
v_gene: TRBV2
CDR3nt: TGTGCCAGCAGAGGGACAGGAGCCTACGAGCAGTACTTC
CDR3aa: CASRGTGAYEQYF

d_gene: -
j_gene: TRBJ1-1
len: 14
abundance: -
v_gene: TRBV18
CDR3nt: TGTGCCAGCTCACCAGGGCTCATGAACACTGAAGCTTTCTTT
CDR3aa: CASSPGLMNTEAFF

d_gene: -
j_gene: TRBJ2-1
len: 15
abundance: once
v_gene: TRBV19
CDR3nt: TGTGCCAGTAGTATGTTATCAGGGGCGAACAATGAGCAGTTCTTC
CDR3aa: CASSMLSGANNEQFF

d_gene: -
j_gene: TRBJ2-7
len: 13
abundance: once
v_gene: TRBV7-2
CDR3nt: TGTGCCAGCAGCCGAGACAGGAGATACGAGCAGTACTTC
CDR3aa: CASSRDRRYEQYF

d_gene: TRBD1
j_gene: TRBJ1-2
len: 14
abundance: -
v_gene: TRBV27
CDR3nt: TGTGCCAGCAAGCCGGGACAGGCCTACTATGGCTACACCTTC
CDR3aa: CASKPGQAYYGYTF

d_gene: TRBD1
j_gene: TRBJ1-5
len: 15
abundance: -
v_gene: TRBV6-5
CDR3nt: TGTGCCAGCAGTAGGGGACAGGGGGCGGGTCAGCCCCAGCATTTT
CDR3aa: CASSRGQGAGQPQHF

d_gene: TRBD1
j_gene: TRBJ2-4
len: 16
abundance: -
v_gene: TRBV27
CDR3nt: TGTGCCAGCAGTGCATGGACAGGGTTGAACAAAAACATTCAGTACTTC
CDR3aa: CASSAWTGLNKNIQYF

d_gene: -
j_gene: TRBJ2-1
len: 12
abundance: -
v_gene: TRBV19
CDR3nt: TGTGCCAGTAGTATAGAGGGGGGACGGCAGTTCTTC
CDR3aa: CASSIEGGRQFF

d_gene: TRBD1
j_gene: TRBJ2-1
len: 16
abundance: -
v_gene: TRBV9
CDR3nt: TGTGCCAGCAGCGGGGGTACCGGGACAGGGGTCTATGAGCAGTTCTTC
CDR3aa: CASSGGTGTGVYEQFF

d_gene: -
j_gene: TRBJ2-7
len: 13
abundance: -
v_gene: TRBV24-1
CDR3nt: TGTGCCACCAGTGATTTTGCAGGGAGGCAGCAGTACTTC
CDR3aa: CATSDFAGRQQYF

d_gene: -
j_gene: TRBJ1-1
len: 13
abundance: -
v_gene: TRBV6-2/TRBV6-3
CDR3nt: TGTGCCAGCAGTCCAGACAGCAACACTGAAGCTTTCTTT
CDR3aa: CASSPDSNTEAFF

d_gene: TRBD2
j_gene: TRBJ2-1
len: 16
abundance: once
v_gene: TRBV4-1
CDR3nt: TGCGCCAGCAGCCAAGATGCTAGCGGGGGGGATGTTGAGCAGTTCTTC
CDR3aa: CASSQDASGGDVEQFF

d_gene: TRBD1
j_gene: TRBJ1-5
len: 13
abundance: -
v_gene: TRBV6-5
CDR3nt: TGTGCCAGCACCGGACAGGGCAATCAGCCCCAGCATTTT
CDR3aa: CASTGQGNQPQHF

d_gene: -
j_gene: TRBJ2-5
len: 17
abundance: -
v_gene: TRBV7-2
CDR3nt: TGTGCCAGCAGCTTAGTTATGGCAGGGGCAGGCCAAGAGACCCAGTACTTC
CDR3aa: CASSLVMAGAGQETQYF

d_gene: TRBD1
j_gene: TRBJ2-7
len: 13
abundance: -
v_gene: TRBV29-1
CDR3nt: TGCAGCGCCTCGGACAGGGAGGTTTACGAGCAGTACTTC
CDR3aa: CSASDREVYEQYF

d_gene: TRBD2
j_gene: TRBJ2-7
len: 15
abundance: -
v_gene: TRBV18
CDR3nt: TGTGCCAGCTCATCCCTAGCGGGGGCCCCGGGGGAGCAGTACTTC
CDR3aa: CASSSLAGAPGEQYF

d_gene: TRBD1
j_gene: TRBJ1-2
len: 15
abundance: once
v_gene: TRBV15
CDR3nt: TGTGCCACCAGCTCTAACAGGGGATCAAACTATGGCTACACCTTC
CDR3aa: CATSSNRGSNYGYTF

d_gene: TRBD1
j_gene: TRBJ2-1
len: 15
abundance: -
v_gene: TRBV7-2
CDR3nt: TGTGCCAGCAGCACCAGCCGGGACAGGGGCGATGAGCAGTTCTTC
CDR3aa: CASSTSRDRGDEQFF

d_gene: TRBD2
j_gene: TRBJ2-3
len: 13
abundance: -
v_gene: TRBV6-6
CDR3nt: TGTGCCAGCAGTTATGCGGGGGCAGATACGCAGTATTTT
CDR3aa: CASSYAGADTQYF

d_gene: TRBD1
j_gene: TRBJ2-3
len: 14
abundance: -
v_gene: TRBV11-2
CDR3nt: TGTGCCAGCAGGGTGGACAGGAGCACAGATACGCAGTATTTT
CDR3aa: CASRVDRSTDTQYF

d_gene: -
j_gene: TRBJ1-1
len: 15
abundance: -
v_gene: TRBV2
CDR3nt: TGTGCCAGCGCCCATATTGAAACAGGGTCGGCGGGAGCTTTCTTT
CDR3aa: CASAHIETGSAGAFF

d_gene: -
j_gene: TRBJ1-1
len: 15
abundance: -
v_gene: TRBV2
CDR3nt: TGTGCCAGCAGTGGACCCCCAGGGTTTCGGACTGAAGCTTTCTTT
CDR3aa: CASSGPPGFRTEAFF

d_gene: -
j_gene: TRBJ1-2
len: 13
abundance: once
v_gene: TRBV6-2/TRBV6-3
CDR3nt: TGTGCCAGCAGTTACTCGAGCCTCTTGGGGGGAACCTTC
CDR3aa: CASSYSSLLGGTF

d_gene: -
j_gene: TRBJ1-6
len: 15
abundance: -
v_gene: TRBV10-2
CDR3nt: TGCGCCAGCACCGAGCAGGCCGCCTATAATTCACCCCTCCACTTT
CDR3aa: CASTEQAAYNSPLHF

d_gene: -
j_gene: TRBJ2-7
len: 14
abundance: -
v_gene: TRBV4-3
CDR3nt: TGCGCCAGCAGCCAAGAGGCAGGGATCTACGAGCAGTACTTC
CDR3aa: CASSQEAGIYEQYF

d_gene: TRBD1
j_gene: TRBJ2-3
len: 16
abundance: -
v_gene: TRBV4-3
CDR3nt: TGCGCCAGCAGCCAAGGCAGGACAGGGATGACAGATACGCAGTATTTT
CDR3aa: CASSQGRTGMTDTQYF

d_gene: -
j_gene: TRBJ2-1
len: 14
abundance: -
v_gene: TRBV5-5
CDR3nt: TGTGCCAGCAGCCAGACAGGTTACACGAATGAGCAGTTCTTC
CDR3aa: CASSQTGYTNEQFF

d_gene: TRBD2
j_gene: TRBJ2-5
len: 15
abundance: -
v_gene: TRBV25-1
CDR3nt: TGTGCCAGCAGTGCGAGCAGCGGGGGGCAAGAGACCCAGTACTTC
CDR3aa: CASSASSGGQETQYF

d_gene: -
j_gene: TRBJ1-2
len: 15
abundance: -
v_gene: TRBV3-1/TRBV3-2
CDR3nt: TGTGCCAGCAGCCAAGGGGCAGAGCCTAACTATGGCTACACCTTC
CDR3aa: CASSQGAEPNYGYTF

d_gene: -
j_gene: TRBJ2-3
len: 13
abundance: -
v_gene: TRBV30
CDR3nt: TGTGCCTGGAATACGGGAGAGGGGGCTACGCAGTATTTT
CDR3aa: CAWNTGEGATQYF

d_gene: TRBD2
j_gene: TRBJ2-5
len: 16
abundance: -
v_gene: TRBV5-1
CDR3nt: TGCGCCAGCAGCACCGGACTAGCGGGGGGTTTTGAGACCCAGTACTTC
CDR3aa: CASSTGLAGGFETQYF

d_gene: TRBD1
j_gene: TRBJ1-5
len: 15
abundance: -
v_gene: TRBV2
CDR3nt: TGTGCCAGCAGTGAAAGGCAGGGGGCCATTCAGCCCCAGCATTTT
CDR3aa: CASSERQGAIQPQHF

d_gene: TRBD2
j_gene: TRBJ2-1
len: 15
abundance: -
v_gene: TRBV7-3
CDR3nt: TGTGCCAGCAGCGTAGCGGGGGGCCTCTACAATGAGCAGTTCTTC
CDR3aa: CASSVAGGLYNEQFF

d_gene: -
j_gene: TRBJ1-1
len: 15
abundance: -
v_gene: TRBV6-2/TRBV6-3
CDR3nt: TGTGCCAGCAGTTACGGTTCGTCGGGGAGCACTGAAGCTTTCTTT
CDR3aa: CASSYGSSGSTEAFF

d_gene: -
j_gene: TRBJ1-1
len: 16
abundance: -
v_gene: TRBV4-1
CDR3nt: TGCGCCAGCAGCCAAGATGGGGCGGGGGTCCGCACTGAAGCTTTCTTT
CDR3aa: CASSQDGAGVRTEAFF

d_gene: TRBD2
j_gene: TRBJ2-2
len: 17
abundance: -
v_gene: TRBV7-3
CDR3nt: TGTGCCAGCAGCTTCGGACTAGCCCCCCTAAACACCGGGGAGCTGTTTTTT
CDR3aa: CASSFGLAPLNTGELFF

d_gene: TRBD2
j_gene: TRBJ2-2
len: 16
abundance: -
v_gene: TRBV15
CDR3nt: TGTGCCACCAGCGAATTCATGGCGGGGGTGGCCGGGGAGCTGTTTTTT
CDR3aa: CATSEFMAGVAGELFF

d_gene: -
j_gene: TRBJ1-4
len: 15
abundance: once
v_gene: TRBV28
CDR3nt: TGTGCCAGCATGAGGGGAGGAACAACTAATGAAAAACTGTTTTTT
CDR3aa: CASMRGGTTNEKLFF

d_gene: -
j_gene: TRBJ2-3
len: 13
abundance: -
v_gene: TRBV7-9
CDR3nt: TGTGCCAGCAGTCCTTTTATCGCAGATACGCAGTATTTT
CDR3aa: CASSPFIADTQYF

d_gene: -
j_gene: TRBJ1-2
len: 13
abundance: -
v_gene: TRBV19
CDR3nt: TGTGCCAGTACCACTACAGGGAACTATGGCTACACCTTC
CDR3aa: CASTTTGNYGYTF

d_gene: -
j_gene: TRBJ2-5
len: 18
abundance: -
v_gene: TRBV7-2
CDR3nt: TGTGCCAGCAGCCTCGGTCGGCCGGGGGTAAACATCAGGGAGACCCAGTACTTC
CDR3aa: CASSLGRPGVNIRETQYF

d_gene: -
j_gene: TRBJ2-7
len: 16
abundance: -
v_gene: TRBV21-1
CDR3nt: TGTGCCAGCAGCCCGCCGGGACAGATCACCTCCTACGAGCAGTACTTC
CDR3aa: CASSPPGQITSYEQYF

d_gene: -
j_gene: TRBJ2-1
len: 18
abundance: once
v_gene: TRBV30
CDR3nt: TGTGCCTGGGCGGGACAGGGATCTAGCGGGCCCCCCTACAATGAGCAGTTCTTC
CDR3aa: CAWAGQGSSGPPYNEQFF

d_gene: TRBD2
j_gene: TRBJ2-3
len: 15
abundance: -
v_gene: TRBV14
CDR3nt: TGTGCCAGCAGCCCCCTGGGCGGGGGGGGAAATACGCAGTATTTT
CDR3aa: CASSPLGGGGNTQYF

d_gene: TRBD1
j_gene: TRBJ1-1
len: 14
abundance: -
v_gene: TRBV19
CDR3nt: TGTGCCAGTAGTAAAGACAGGGAGGTTACTGAAGCTTTCTTT
CDR3aa: CASSKDREVTEAFF

d_gene: TRBD1
j_gene: TRBJ2-3
len: 14
abundance: -
v_gene: TRBV28
CDR3nt: TGTGCCAGCAGGAAGACAGGGACCACAGATACGCAGTATTTT
CDR3aa: CASRKTGTTDTQYF